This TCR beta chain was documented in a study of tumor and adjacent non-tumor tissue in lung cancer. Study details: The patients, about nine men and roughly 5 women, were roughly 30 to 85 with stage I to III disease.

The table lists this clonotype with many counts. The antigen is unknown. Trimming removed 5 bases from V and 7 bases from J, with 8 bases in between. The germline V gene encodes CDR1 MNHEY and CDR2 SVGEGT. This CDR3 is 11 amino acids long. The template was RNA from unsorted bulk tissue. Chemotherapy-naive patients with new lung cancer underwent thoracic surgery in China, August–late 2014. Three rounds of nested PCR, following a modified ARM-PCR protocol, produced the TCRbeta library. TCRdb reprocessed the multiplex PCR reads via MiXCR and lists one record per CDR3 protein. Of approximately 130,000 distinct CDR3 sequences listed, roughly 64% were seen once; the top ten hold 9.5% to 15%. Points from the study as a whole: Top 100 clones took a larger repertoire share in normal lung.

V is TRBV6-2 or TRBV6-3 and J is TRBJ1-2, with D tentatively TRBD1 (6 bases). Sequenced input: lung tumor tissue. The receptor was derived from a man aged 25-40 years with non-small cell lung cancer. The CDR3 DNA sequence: TGTGCCAGCAGTCAGGGGCCTGGCTACACCTTC. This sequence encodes CASSQGPGYTF.